This is a list of T cell receptor beta chains from one sample in a study of blood T cell repertoires in COVID-19. Sequencing used immunoSEQ multiplex PCR; TCRdb keeps in-frame clones, though not all of them. Of roughly 520,000 clones in the sample, roughly 90% were seen once. The sample consisted of PBMCs or T cells enriched from blood (not recorded which). The receptors stem from a woman between 35 and 50 years old who had recovered from COVID-19. The CDR3 runs from the conserved cysteine through the conserved F or W. D genes are given only for firm matches. The size entry is marked missing in some rows and otherwise reads once, few, many or a size class.

v_call	d_call	j_call	clone_size	cdr3_aa	cdr3_nt
TRBV29-1	TRBD2	TRBJ2-7	-	CSVEGTSGRSDEQYF	TGCAGCGTTGAAGGGACTAGCGGGAGATCTGACGAGCAGTACTTC
TRBV6-5	TRBD2	TRBJ2-7	-	CASSRDYVYEQYF	TGTGCCAGCAGTCGGGACTACGTCTACGAGCAGTACTTC
TRBV5-4	-	TRBJ2-3	-	CASSLPSTDTQYF	TGTGCCAGCAGCTTGCCGAGTACGGATACGCAGTATTTT
TRBV5-1	-	TRBJ1-1	few	CASSLDRGGNTEAFF	TGCGCCAGCAGCTTGGATAGGGGGGGTAACACTGAAGCTTTCTTT
TRBV4-1	TRBD2	TRBJ2-1	-	CASSQVFSPGGTYNEQFF	TGCGCCAGCAGCCAAGTGTTTAGTCCGGGAGGTACCTACAATGAGCAGTTCTTC
TRBV5-7	TRBD1	TRBJ1-5	-	CASRPTGRLNQPQHF	TGTGCCAGCAGACCGACAGGGCGCCTCAATCAGCCCCAGCATTTT
TRBV3-1/TRBV3-2	TRBD1	TRBJ2-7	-	CASSQRDRSFFSYEQYF	TGTGCCAGCAGCCAACGGGACAGGAGCTTTTTTTCCTACGAGCAGTACTTC
TRBV6-1	-	TRBJ1-6	-	CASSEGTGRAPLHF	TGTGCCAGCAGTGAAGGTACAGGGAGAGCACCCCTCCACTTT
TRBV6-2/TRBV6-3	-	TRBJ2-7	-	CASSFRTGNSYEQYF	TGTGCCAGCAGTTTCAGGACTGGGAACTCCTACGAGCAGTACTTC
TRBV20-1	TRBD2	TRBJ2-1	-	CSASLTSGYNEQFF	TGCAGTGCTAGTCTCACTAGCGGATACAATGAGCAGTTCTTC
TRBV11-3	-	TRBJ2-1	-	CASSELFMERLGNEQFF	TGTGCCAGCAGCGAGTTGTTTATGGAGCGGCTAGGGAATGAGCAGTTCTTC
TRBV27	-	TRBJ2-7	-	CASSFGGLNYEQYF	TGTGCCAGCAGTTTCGGTGGGCTGAACTACGAGCAGTACTTC
TRBV15	-	TRBJ1-2	-	CATSRDRVYGYTF	TGTGCCACCAGCAGAGACAGGGTCTATGGCTACACCTTC
TRBV7-2	-	TRBJ1-2	-	CASSLDSPGYTF	TGTGCCAGCAGCTTGGACAGCCCTGGCTACACCTTC
TRBV19	-	TRBJ1-1	-	CASSYRGNTEAFF	TGTGCCAGTAGTTATCGAGGGAACACTGAAGCTTTCTTT
TRBV5-1	TRBD1	TRBJ1-1	-	CASSLGTGRDTEAFF	TGCGCCAGCAGCTTGGGGACAGGGAGGGACACTGAAGCTTTCTTT
TRBV10-1	-	TRBJ2-3	-	CASSSMGQTPSTDTQYF	TGCGCCAGCAGCTCGATGGGCCAAACCCCTAGCACAGATACGCAGTATTTT
TRBV7-7	TRBD2	TRBJ2-3	once	CASSLLAGRGDTQYF	TGTGCTAGCAGCTTACTAGCGGGGCGGGGGGATACGCAGTATTTT
TRBV11-3	-	TRBJ2-7	-	CASSSRLDSSSYEQYF	TGTGCCAGCAGCTCCCGGCTGGACAGTTCATCCTACGAGCAGTACTTC
TRBV25-1	-	TRBJ1-2	-	CASSDTIKGVGYGYTF	TGTGCCAGCAGTGACACTATCAAAGGGGTAGGCTATGGCTACACCTTC
TRBV15	-	TRBJ1-2	-	CATSYPGGLNYGYTF	TGTGCCACCAGCTATCCCGGGGGATTGAACTATGGCTACACCTTC
TRBV18	TRBD1	TRBJ1-1	-	CASSPPGQGAYTEAFF	TGTGCCAGCTCACCACCGGGACAGGGGGCTTATACTGAAGCTTTCTTT
TRBV28	-	TRBJ1-1	-	CASSLWRGMNTEAFF	TGTGCCAGCAGTTTATGGCGGGGGATGAACACTGAAGCTTTCTTT
TRBV28	-	TRBJ1-2	-	CASSPLRGGTYGYTF	TGTGCCAGCAGCCCTCTGCGGGGTGGTACCTATGGCTACACCTTC
TRBV4-1	-	TRBJ2-2	-	CASSQVLGSGELFF	TGCGCCAGCAGCCAAGTTCTGGGGAGCGGGGAGCTGTTTTTT